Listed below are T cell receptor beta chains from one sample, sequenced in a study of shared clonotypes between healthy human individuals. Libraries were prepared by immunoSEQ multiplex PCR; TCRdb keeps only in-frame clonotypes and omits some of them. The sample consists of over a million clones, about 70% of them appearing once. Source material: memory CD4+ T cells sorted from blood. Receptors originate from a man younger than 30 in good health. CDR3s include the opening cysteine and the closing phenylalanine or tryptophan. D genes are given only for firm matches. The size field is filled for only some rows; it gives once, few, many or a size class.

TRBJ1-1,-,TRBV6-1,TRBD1,TGTGCCAGCAGTGACAGGGGGGGCACTGAAGCTTTCTTT,CASSDRGGTEAFF
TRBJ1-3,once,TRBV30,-,TGTGCCTGGGCCTTACAGGGAAACACCATATATTTT,CAWALQGNTIYF
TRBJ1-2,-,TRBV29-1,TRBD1,TGCAGCGTTGCCCAGGGGGCGCAGGACTATGGCTACACCTTC,CSVAQGAQDYGYTF
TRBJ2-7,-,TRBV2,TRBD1,TGTGCCAGCAAGGGGCAGGGGGCGCAAGAGCAGTACTTC,CASKGQGAQEQYF
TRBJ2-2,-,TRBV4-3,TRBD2,TGCGCCAGCAGCCAAGAGCCCTTAGCGGGAGCGGTCTGGGGGGAGCTGTTTTTT,CASSQEPLAGAVWGELFF
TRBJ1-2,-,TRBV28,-,TGTGCCAGCAGCCCCCGGGACAACAGTTTCCACTATGGCTACACCTTC,CASSPRDNSFHYGYTF
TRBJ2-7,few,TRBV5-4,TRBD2,TGTGCCAGCAGCCGGGGAGCGGGGGGCCCCGAGCAGTACTTC,CASSRGAGGPEQYF
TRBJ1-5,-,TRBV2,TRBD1,TGTGCCAGCAAGGGGGACAGAAGCAATCAGCCCCAGCATTTT,CASKGDRSNQPQHF
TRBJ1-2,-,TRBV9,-,TGTGCCAGCAGCGTAGACCAGAGCCCCTATGGCTACACCTTC,CASSVDQSPYGYTF
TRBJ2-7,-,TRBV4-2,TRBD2,TGTGCCAGCAGCCCCAGGACTAGCGGGGGGCCCTACGAGCAGTACTTC,CASSPRTSGGPYEQYF
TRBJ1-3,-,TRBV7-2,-,TGTGCCAGCAGCTTAGTGGGTCAGAGCTCTGGAAACACCATATATTTT,CASSLVGQSSGNTIYF
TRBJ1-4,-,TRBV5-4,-,TGTGCCAGCAGCTTGGGGGGGGCAGAGGAAAAACTGTTTTTT,CASSLGGAEEKLFF
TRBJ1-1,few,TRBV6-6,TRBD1,TGTGCCAGCAGTTACCGCCTACAGGGGGCCGGCGCTGAAGCTTTCTTT,CASSYRLQGAGAEAFF
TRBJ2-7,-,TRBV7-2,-,TGTGCCAGCAGCTTATTTGTATTTGGACCGACCTACGAGCAGTACTTC,CASSLFVFGPTYEQYF
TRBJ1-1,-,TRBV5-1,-,TGCGCCAGCAGCTTGGAAGGTGGCAGAAGAATTAACACTGAAGCTTTCTTT,CASSLEGGRRINTEAFF
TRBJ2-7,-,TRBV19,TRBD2,TGTGCCAGTAGTATACTAGCGGGGAACTACGAGCAGTACTTC,CASSILAGNYEQYF
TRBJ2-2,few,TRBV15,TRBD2,TGTGCCACCGTTGGAACTAGCGGGGGGAACACCGGGGAGCTGTTTTTT,CATVGTSGGNTGELFF
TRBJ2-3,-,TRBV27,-,TGTGCCAGCAGTTTACAATTTTTGGGCACAGATACGCAGTATTTT,CASSLQFLGTDTQYF
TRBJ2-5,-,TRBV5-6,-,TGTGCCAGCAGCTTGGGACCCCGGGAGAATGGAGAGACCCAGTACTTC,CASSLGPRENGETQYF
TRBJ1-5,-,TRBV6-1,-,TGTGCCAGCTCCCCGACTGGGGCGGATCAGCCCCAGCATTTT,CASSPTGADQPQHF
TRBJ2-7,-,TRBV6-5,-,TGTGCCAGCAGTTACTCAAGGGGCGCTTATAACGAGCAGTACTTC,CASSYSRGAYNEQYF
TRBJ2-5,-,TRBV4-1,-,TGCGCCAGCAGCCAAGAGGACAGCGGGTTGGAGACCCAGTACTTC,CASSQEDSGLETQYF
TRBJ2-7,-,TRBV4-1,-,TGCGCCAGCAGCCAAGGGCTCGGTCCCCCGGAGCAGTACTTC,CASSQGLGPPEQYF
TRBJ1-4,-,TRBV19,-,TGTGCCAGTAGTGAACCCGGGGCAGCTAGTGAAAAACTGTTTTTT,CASSEPGAASEKLFF
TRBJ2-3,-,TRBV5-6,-,TGTGCCAGCAGCACTACAGATACGCAGTATTTT,CASSTTDTQYF
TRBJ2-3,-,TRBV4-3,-,TGCGCCAGCAGCCAAGATCGTCGGGGTACAGATACGCAGTATTTT,CASSQDRRGTDTQYF
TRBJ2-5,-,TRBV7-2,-,TGTGCCAGCAGCTTACAGGGAGAGACCCAGTACTTC,CASSLQGETQYF
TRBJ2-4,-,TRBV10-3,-,TGTGCCATCAGTGACAGGGAAAAAAACATTCAGTACTTC,CAISDREKNIQYF
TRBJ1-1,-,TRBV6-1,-,TGTGCCAGCGGGAAGAGGGGCAACACTGAAGCTTTCTTT,CASGKRGNTEAFF
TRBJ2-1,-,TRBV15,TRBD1,TGTGCCACCAGCAGGACAGGGGGCTACAATGAGCAGTTCTTC,CATSRTGGYNEQFF
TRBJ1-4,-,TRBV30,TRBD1,TGTGCCGGTCGGGACAGGGGGCGTTCTAATGAAAAACTGTTTTTT,CAGRDRGRSNEKLFF
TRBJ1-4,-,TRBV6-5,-,TGTGCCAGCAGTTCGGAGTATGCAACTAATGAAAAACTGTTTTTT,CASSSEYATNEKLFF
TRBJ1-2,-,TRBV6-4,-,TGTGCCAGCAGTGACTTTGGCTACACCTTC,CASSDFGYTF